The rows below give T cell receptor beta chains drawn from one sample of a study of T cell responses to AZD1222 COVID-19 vaccine. This table comes from immunoSEQ multiplex PCR, and its TCRdb copy is limited to in-frame clones, with some not included. The data show some 150,000 clones, 91% seen once. Sequencing was performed on peripheral blood, taken on day 0 of AZD1222 vaccination. These receptors originate from an adult in good health. CDR3s include the opening cysteine and the closing phenylalanine or tryptophan. Each record gives: CDR3 DNA, CDR3 protein, D gene, J gene, clone size, V gene. A D gene is named only where the DNA matches it firmly. Rows may omit the clone size; those that give it use once, few, many or a size class.

TGTGCCAGCAGCGTAGGGCGGAACACTGAAGCTTTCTTT	CASSVGRNTEAFF	NA	TRBJ1-1	once	TRBV9
TGTGCCAGCAGCGGGGAGGGGTTCACTGAAGCTTTCTTT	CASSGEGFTEAFF	NA	TRBJ1-1	NA	TRBV2
TGTGCCAGCTCCCCCCCGGGGGCCGGAAACACCATATATTTT	CASSPPGAGNTIYF	NA	TRBJ1-3	NA	TRBV28
TGTGCCAGCACCCGACAGTCCGGTGGGACCCAGTACTTC	CASTRQSGGTQYF	NA	TRBJ2-5	NA	TRBV12-3/TRBV12-4
TGTGCCAGCAGTTTCGGACAGGGTTGGGTCGGGGAGCTGTTTTTT	CASSFGQGWVGELFF	TRBD1	TRBJ2-2	NA	TRBV6-2/TRBV6-3
TGTGCTAGTGGTTTGCCTCCGACAGGAAACTATGGCTACACCTTC	CASGLPPTGNYGYTF	NA	TRBJ1-2	NA	TRBV12-5
TGTGCCACAAAGCCCCAGGGGAGGGGCAATTCACCCCTCCACTTT	CATKPQGRGNSPLHF	NA	TRBJ1-6	NA	TRBV6-5
TGCAGCGTTGGACAGGGCGGTGAAAAACTGTTTTTT	CSVGQGGEKLFF	TRBD1	TRBJ1-4	NA	TRBV29-1
TGTGCCAGCAGTCTATCAGGGTTGAAGGGGGCTTTCTTT	CASSLSGLKGAFF	NA	TRBJ1-1	NA	TRBV12-3/TRBV12-4
TGCGCCAGCAGCCAAGATCGGCACCTCTATGGCTACACCTTC	CASSQDRHLYGYTF	NA	TRBJ1-2	NA	TRBV4-3
TGTGCCAGCAGCCAAGTTATCAATGAGCAGTTCTTC	CASSQVINEQFF	NA	TRBJ2-1	NA	TRBV3-1/TRBV3-2
TGTGCCAGCAGCCCGACAGGGGGCGATGTCTATGGCTACACCTTC	CASSPTGGDVYGYTF	TRBD1	TRBJ1-2	NA	TRBV5-5
TGTGCCAGCAGTGCGCAGGTGTCCGGGGAGCTGTTTTTT	CASSAQVSGELFF	NA	TRBJ2-2	NA	TRBV25-1
TGTGCCAGCGGACGGGATGAAGCTTTCTTT	CASGRDEAFF	NA	TRBJ1-1	NA	TRBV6-5
TGTGCCAGTAGTCAAGGACTAGCGGGGGGCCAAGAGACCCAGTACTTC	CASSQGLAGGQETQYF	TRBD2	TRBJ2-5	NA	TRBV19
TGTGCCATCAGTTCGGGACTAGCGGGAGTGTGGGAGCAGTTCTTC	CAISSGLAGVWEQFF	TRBD2	TRBJ2-1	NA	TRBV10-3